The 28 T cell receptor beta chains presented below share a single source sample, sequenced in a study of PD-1 blockade in classical Hodgkin lymphoma. TCRdb keeps only in-frame clones here, not all; method: immunoSEQ multiplex PCR. Among about 85,000 clones listed, around 90% were seen once. There was relapse after autologous stem cell transplantation in every patient, and there was variation in brentuximab vedotin exposure. The specimen comprised peripheral blood mononuclear cells (PBMCs), sampled before the second cycle of nivolumab. All receptors derive from a human donor with classical Hodgkin lymphoma.

The rearrangement uses TRBV9 and TRBJ2-1, with D unresolved. CDR3 length: 13 amino acids. The V end was cut by 3 bases, the J end by 8 bases, with 12 bases between. Germline V gives CDR1 SGDLS, CDR2 YYNGEE. The CDR3 sequence is CASSGLQPYEQFF. In DNA form, the CDR3 reads TGTGCCAGCAGCGGCTTGCAGCCCTATGAGCAGTTCTTC.

The chain carries TRBV19 and TRBJ2-2, with a possible D match to TRBD1 (6 bases). The CDR3 is 13 amino acids. V dropped 8 bases and J dropped 6 bases, with 13 bases sitting between them. Germline-derived CDR1 and CDR2 are LNHDA and SQIVND (reference sequence). The CDR3 here is CASATEGAGELFF. The CDR3, as DNA: TGTGCCAGTGCTACCGAGGGGGCCGGGGAGCTGTTTTTT.

This clone was seen just once. This chain links TRBV5-6 with TRBJ2-7, with 9 bases fitting TRBD1. The CDR3 is 16 residues long. CDR1 is SGHDT, CDR2 YYEEEE, per germline. Unmatched junction bases numbered 7, after V lost 0 bases and J lost 3 bases. The CDR3 bases are TGTGCCAGCAGCTTGGCCATGGGACAGGGATACTACGAGCAGTACTTC. Amino acids: CASSLAMGQGYYEQYF.

The chain has TRBV4-1 and TRBJ1-3, with a weak D call TRBD1 (6 bases). This CDR3 comprises 15 residues. Germline CDR1 and CDR2: MGHRA and YSYEKL. V was clipped by 4 bases and J by 1 base, with 11 bases between them. The CDR3 nucleotides are TGCGCCAGCAGCCGAAGGGGGGTTTCTGGAAACACCATATATTTT. The encoded protein is CASSRRGVSGNTIYF.

The chain combines TRBV10-3 with TRBJ2-1; possibly TRBD1 for D (5 bases). The CDR3 covers 13 residues. Germline lookup yields CDR1 ENHRY and CDR2 SYGVKD. V was shortened by 4 bases and J by 6 bases, with 10 bases between the two germline ends. The CDR3: CAISGNTGNEQFF. In nucleotides, the CDR3 is TGTGCCATCAGTGGGAATACAGGCAATGAGCAGTTCTTC.

J is TRBJ2-7 and V is TRBV28, with TRBD2 matching over 8 bases. The CDR3 covers 17 residues. Germline CDR1 reads MDHEN; CDR2 reads SYDVKM. J gave up 2 bases and V 3 bases, and 12 bases lay outside the gene matches. The CDR3 is CASSFSPILAGTYEQYF. For the CDR3, the DNA is TGTGCCAGCAGTTTTAGCCCTATCCTAGCGGGTACCTACGAGCAGTACTTC.

This clone has just a few counts. The rearrangement joins TRBV7-3 to TRBJ1-1; D ambiguous. The CDR3 runs to 13 residues. Germline V gives CDR1 SGHTA, CDR2 FQGTGA. V lost 4 bases and J 4 bases, leaving 10 bases between the germline ends. CDR3 in DNA: TGTGCCAGCAGCTCAGGAGCGGGCACTGAAGCTTTCTTT. It is translated as CASSSGAGTEAFF.

This chain uses TRBV7-3 with TRBJ2-2; TRBD2 matches at 10 bases. Per the germline V gene, CDR1 is SGHTA and CDR2 is FQGTGA. CDR3 length equals 14 residues. The J segment lost 7 bases and the V segment lost 2 bases, leaving 1 base of the junction unmatched. The CDR3 reads CASSLVAGGGELFF. DNA for the CDR3: TGTGCCAGCAGCTTAGTAGCGGGAGGCGGGGAGCTGTTTTTT.

The chain couples TRBV7-9 to TRBJ2-5; D is ambiguous. V was trimmed by 1 base and J by 5 bases, leaving 14 bases between them. Germline values: CDR1 SEHNR, CDR2 FQNEAQ (reference sequence). CDR3 size: 15 residues. CDR3 sequence (DNA): TGTGCCAGCAGCTTAGGCCCTACAGTCGGGGAGACCCAGTACTTC. This sequence encodes CASSLGPTVGETQYF.

The rearrangement links TRBV7-3 to TRBJ2-1, with TRBD2 as a possible D gene (6 bases). The ends were cut back, 3 bases at V and 4 bases at J, with 13 bases in the middle. Germline V gene sequence: CDR1 SGHTA, CDR2 FQGTGA. The CDR3 extends over 15 amino acids. CDR3 in DNA: TGTGCCAGCAGCTTGGGGCGGGGCCTTTACAATGAGCAGTTCTTC. It codes for CASSLGRGLYNEQFF. Looking up the rest from reference TRBV7-3 and TRBJ2-1 gives the full variable domain: GAGVSQTPSNKVTEKGKYVELRCDPISGHTALYWYRQSLGQGPEFLIYFQGTGAADDSGLPNDRFFAVRPEGSVSTLKIQRTERGDSAVYLCASSLGRGLYNEQFFGPGTRLTVL.

V is TRBV28 and J is TRBJ1-2; no reliable D call. The V end was cut by 5 bases, the J end by 4 bases, with 11 bases between. CDR3 length: 13 amino acids. Germline values: CDR1 MDHEN, CDR2 SYDVKM. CDR3 in amino acids: CASSLPIAYGYTF. CDR3 DNA sequence: TGTGCCAGCAGTCTCCCGATTGCCTATGGCTACACCTTC.

A single count supports this clone. CDR3 bases: TGCGCCAGCGGTTATCGGACACCAGGGGGTAACACTGAAGCTTTCTTT. Protein: CASGYRTPGGNTEAFF. This rearrangement joins TRBV5-1 to TRBJ1-1; 7 positions match TRBD1. With 7 bases clipped from V and 2 bases from J, the junction kept 14 bases outside the gene matches. This CDR3 has 16 residues. The V gene's germline CDR1 is SGHRS and CDR2 YFSETQ.

The chain carries TRBV12-5 and TRBJ2-3; D ambiguous. The CDR3 contains 11 residues. CDR1 is LGHNT, CDR2 FRNRAP, per germline. The germline V and J ends were trimmed by 9 bases and 0 bases, with 4 bases remaining between them. The CDR3 nucleotides read TGTGCTAGCCTAAGCACAGATACGCAGTATTTT. As protein: CASLSTDTQYF.

CDR3 sequence: CASRRVDYEQYF. CDR3 coding DNA: TGTGCCAGCCGCCGGGTGGATTACGAGCAGTACTTC. The V and J genes are TRBV6-5 and TRBJ2-7; the D is unclear. Looked up from germline, CDR1 is MNHEY and CDR2 is SVGAGI. The CDR3 has 12 residues. The V end lost 8 bases, the J end lost 4 bases, and 12 bases lay between the germline ends.

This rearrangement joins TRBV4-1 to TRBJ2-7, with 10 bases that match TRBD2. CDR3 size: 17 residues. V gave up 5 bases and J gave up 2 bases; unmatched junction bases: 12. The V gene's germline CDR1 is MGHRA and CDR2 YSYEKL. DNA of the CDR3: TGCGCCAGCAGCGCCGGGACTAGCGAGACATTCCCCTACGAGCAGTACTTC. Translating it yields CASSAGTSETFPYEQYF.

This chain connects TRBV30 to TRBJ1-2; 7 bases are shared with TRBD1. The CDR3 is 18 residues long. Germline CDR1 GTSNPN, CDR2 SVGIG (reference sequence). Trimming took 5 bases from V and 4 from J; bases not matched to a gene: 22. Here the CDR3 reads CAWRGRDSISGLVYGYTF. In DNA form, the CDR3 reads TGTGCCTGGCGGGGAAGGGACAGTATAAGCGGGCTAGTCTATGGCTACACCTTC.

CDR3 protein: CASLGRGRDYGYTF. The CDR3 DNA reads TGTGCCAGCCTTGGGAGGGGCAGGGACTATGGCTACACCTTC. The gene calls are TRBV28 and TRBJ1-2, with D perhaps TRBD1 (5 bases). The germline V gene has CDR1 MDHEN and CDR2 SYDVKM. This CDR3 is 14 amino acids long. V lost 8 bases to trimming and J lost 3 bases, with 16 bases between them.

V and J are TRBV2 and TRBJ2-7, with D uncertain. CDR1 and CDR2 (germline): SNHLY, FYNNEI. V dropped 8 bases and J dropped 2 bases, with 10 bases sitting between them. This CDR3 is 12 amino acids long. As DNA, the CDR3 is TGTGCCAGCGTGGCCAGGCCCTACGAGCAGTACTTC. Translated, it gives CASVARPYEQYF.

The chain joins TRBV27 to TRBJ1-5; D is perhaps TRBD1 (5 bases). The germline gives CDR1 MNHEY, CDR2 SMNVEV (reference sequence). The V and J ends lost 3 bases and 4 bases respectively, with 13 bases between them. The CDR3 extends over 15 amino acids. CDR3 sequence reads: CASSLGNGANQPQHF. The CDR3 DNA reads as TGTGCCAGCAGTTTGGGCAACGGGGCGAATCAGCCCCAGCATTTT.

This clone has a handful of counts. The gene calls are TRBV6-6 and TRBJ1-1; possibly TRBD1 for D (6 bases). The germline V gene has CDR1 MNHNY and CDR2 SVGAGI (reference sequence). V was cut by 11 bases and J by 4 bases, with 17 bases left in between. The CDR3 covers 13 residues. For the CDR3, the DNA is TGTGCCGGAACACAGGGCGTCGGCACTGAAGCTTTCTTT. It codes for CAGTQGVGTEAFF.

The CDR3 DNA is TGTGCCAGTAGTATACAATTCGACAGGCCCTATGGCTACACCTTC. Its protein product is CASSIQFDRPYGYTF. The chain is built from TRBV19 and TRBJ1-2; possibly TRBD1 for D (6 bases). The V end lost 2 bases, the J end lost 4 bases, and 14 bases lay between the germline ends. The CDR3 length is 15 residues. Germline CDR1 and CDR2: LNHDA and SQIVND (reference sequence).

This chain connects TRBV19 to TRBJ2-3; D gene ambiguous. This CDR3 has 12 residues. Trimming pared 7 bases from V and 3 bases from J, leaving 8 bases between. CDR1 is LNHDA and CDR2 is SQIVND in the germline V gene (reference sequence). CDR3 protein: CASTGRTDTQYF. The CDR3 DNA reads as TGTGCCAGTACCGGGCGGACAGATACGCAGTATTTT.

V is TRBV5-5 and J is TRBJ1-5; possible D gene TRBD1, 5 bases. Trimming took 0 bases from V and 2 from J, leaving 21 bases between them. The CDR3 consists of 19 residues. Germline V gives CDR1 SGHKS, CDR2 YYEKEE (reference sequence). The CDR3 loop is CASSLARQGVLYGNQPQHF. The CDR3 DNA follows: TGTGCCAGCAGCTTGGCGCGTCAGGGAGTCCTATATGGCAATCAGCCCCAGCATTTT.

The V and J genes are TRBV28 and TRBJ2-3; 15 bases match TRBD2. The V segment lost 4 bases and the J segment 3 bases; nucleotides outside the gene matches: 2. CDR1 MDHEN and CDR2 SYDVKM come from the germline V gene. The CDR3 totals 16 residues. The CDR3 DNA is TGTGCCAGCAGTTCCGGACTAGCGGGAGGGACAGATACGCAGTATTTT. Translated, it gives CASSSGLAGGTDTQYF. The full variable domain, completed using reference TRBV28 and TRBJ2-3, is DVKVTQSSRYLVKRTGEKVFLECVQDMDHENMFWYRQDPGLGLRLIYFSYDVKMKEKGDIPEGYSVSREKKERFSLILESASTNQTSMYLCASSSGLAGGTDTQYFGPGTRLTVL.

The chain recombines TRBV12-5 with TRBJ2-1; D is undetermined. From germline, CDR1 is LGHNT and CDR2 FRNRAP. The V gene lost 5 bases and the J gene lost 0 bases, with 8 bases spanning the gap. The CDR3 sequence is 14 residues long. CDR3 region: CASGLTSSYNEQFF. The CDR3 nucleotides read TGTGCTAGTGGTCTTACAAGCTCCTACAATGAGCAGTTCTTC.

This clone was counted only a few times. The V call is TRBV11-2, the J call TRBJ2-2, with TRBD2 identical over 9 bases. Trimming removed 1 base from V and 6 bases from J; junction bases left unmatched: 6. The germline gives CDR1 SGHAT, CDR2 FQNNGV. CDR3 size: 16 residues. DNA of the CDR3: TGTGCCAGCAGCTTAGTCTCGGCTAGCGGGGCCGGGGAGCTGTTTTTT. Its translation is CASSLVSASGAGELFF.

The gene calls are TRBV9 and TRBJ2-5; D is possibly TRBD1 or TRBD2 (5 bases each). The CDR3 loop spans 13 amino acids. Germline CDR1 and CDR2: SGDLS and YYNGEE. Trimming took off 4 bases at V and 5 bases at J, with 12 bases between the two ends. The CDR3 DNA follows: TGTGCCAGCAGCCCTACGGGGCCGGAGACCCAGTACTTC. Encoded protein: CASSPTGPETQYF. Full variable domain (missing parts from reference TRBV9 and TRBJ2-5): DSGVTQTPKHLITATGQRVTLRCSPRSGDLSVYWYQQSLDQGLQFLIQYYNGEERAKGNILERFSAQQFPDLHSELNLSSLELGDSALYFCASSPTGPETQYFGPGTRLLVL.

The genes are TRBV7-9 and TRBJ1-4; 7 nucleotides line up with TRBD1. Germline CDR1 and CDR2: SEHNR and FQNEAQ (reference sequence). V lost 5 bases and J lost 3; bases outside the gene matches: 6. This CDR3 region has 15 residues. CDR3 nucleotides: TGTGCCAGCAGCCCTGACAGGGTGGCTAATGAAAAACTGTTTTTT. Its translation is CASSPDRVANEKLFF.